The sequence of this TCR beta chain was determined in a study of cytotoxic CD8 clonotypes in ibrutinib-treated CLL (dated by TCRdb to 2020 to 2023). Notes on the research overall: The cohort was composed of more than ten relapsed/refractory and approximately 14 treatment-naive patients; IGHV unmutated status was identified in 17 patients. Samples at response were collected after a median of about 12 months of treatment, with a range of roughly 6 to 40 months. Longitudinal samples were available for about 30% of the 86 trial participants. An average of around 250,000 productive templates and some 99,000 productive rearrangements was obtained per sample. Every remission and progressive disease sample was obtained while ibrutinib was still being received by the patients. Cryopreserved peripheral blood mononuclear cells were collected at three points: before therapy, at response, and at either sustained remission or disease progression. Partial responses were observed in roughly 24 patients and complete responses in 2; after a median follow-up of about 69 months, remission was maintained in 15 or so patients and progression was observed in approximately 12. Paper-wide results and their limitations: Baseline clonality was found to be higher than that of age-matched healthy donors and was strongly correlated with circulating CD8+ T-cell counts. Public clonotypes were rare and either contracted or stayed stable during treatment, and the rise in clonality at ibrutinib response reflected the expansion of private clonotypes. Clonality rose at ibrutinib response, remained stable during sustained remission, and dropped back toward baseline at progression. Sampling times were not matched between patients in sustained remission and patients whose disease was progressing, and lymph node repertoires were not examined.

From cysteine to phenylalanine, the CDR3 is 15 amino acids long. The entry retains the CDR3 DNA only, 45 bases that are in frame from base 1. For this chain, trimming is 5 bases at the V end and 2 bases at the J end, and the number of junction bases without a gene match is 8. In the germline V gene, CDR1 corresponds to SGHTA and CDR2 to FQGNSA. The goal of deep resolution MiSeq sequencing was a depth between 1 in 1 million and 1 in 200,000 T cells, and coverage averaged 10x per clonotype. The immunoSEQ hsTCRB Kit was used to generate TCR beta libraries. The paper's data handling went like this. The data were analyzed with ImmunoSEQ Analyzer and ImmunoSEQ Data Assistant, and V, D and J gene assignments followed IMGT definitions. Clonality, which ranges from 0 to 1, was calculated by subtracting the normalized Shannon entropy of productive rearrangement frequencies from one. Public clonotype analysis was restricted to overrepresented clonotypes comprising at least 0.05% of each patient's repertoire. Roughly 13 age-matched healthy donor repertoires from immuneACCESS were used as controls for clonality. Here the immuneACCESS table is served through TCRdb, limited to in-frame sequences with V and J called. Missing clones are a known gap in these copies; in checked studies unresolved V genes cover under half, and the rest lacks a known reason. V and J calls and clone size come straight from that table; D and trimming were deduced from the DNA. The sample contains about 150,000 clones, about four fifths of them found a single time. The ten largest clones add up to 13% of the sample.

About this clone: Its antigen remains unidentified. The record has no base qualities; no much larger clone is one base away.

According to the study, the label for this sample's time point signals: eleven to twelve months on ibrutinib. For TCR beta library preparation, approximately 2 micrograms of genomic DNA were isolated from cryopreserved PBMCs. High-throughput TCR beta sequencing was performed on longitudinal blood samples from CLL patients receiving ibrutinib monotherapy. The patients took part in an open-label, single-center phase 2 trial of ibrutinib monotherapy. In this chain, TRBV7-2 is recombined with TRBJ2-7; the central 8 bases match TRBD2. The specimen comprised PBMCs, sampled after 12 months of ibrutinib treatment. The TCR was taken from a human donor with chronic lymphocytic leukemia. The CDR3 protein sequence reads: CASSTSGGAPYEQYF. The nucleotides are TGTGCCAGCAGCACCTCGGGGGGGGCTCCCTACGAGCAGTACTTC.